These T cell receptor beta chains were read from a single sample in a study of shared clonotypes between healthy human individuals. Generated by immunoSEQ multiplex PCR, the TCRdb table keeps only in-frame clones and is missing some. There are some 2.4 million clones in the sample; roughly 93% occur only once, and 0.36% lies in the top ten. Sequenced input: naive CD4+ T cells from PBMCs. These receptors originate from a man aged 18-30 years in good health. Some clones in this sample may be carry-over from other donors' samples. Both conserved end residues are trimmed from each CDR3.

v_call cdr3_length cdr3_aa
TRBV28 16 ASTAGWGAPTGNTEAF
TRBV28 10 ASSSRRDEQY
TRBV9 11 ASSQGQPYEQY
TRBV25-1 12 ASSLSSSYNEQF
TRBV14 16 ASSLPGLAGGVGNEQF
TRBV5-6 13 ASSFRRTKRDEQF
TRBV5-4 11 ASMLQANTEAF
TRBV28 11 ASSSLKNTEAF
TRBV7-8 14 ASSLSARNSGNTIY
TRBV23-1 12 ASSHFTPYNEQF
TRBV10-3 11 ATGGQGDYGYT
TRBV7-9 12 ASSNPPSTDTQY
TRBV7-9 13 ASSFAGAVFDEQF
TRBV4-1 14 ASSQNYGTGPREQY
TRBV7-9 13 ASSLGSGSSYEQY